This is a list of T cell receptor beta chains from one sample in a study of cytomegalovirus exposure and HLA in healthy donors. The protocol was immunoSEQ multiplex PCR, while the TCRdb copy is restricted to in-frame clones and leaves out a portion. The sample lists 55,000 to 80,000 clones, around 80% occurring once. Sequences were obtained from PBMCs. The receptors come from a man aged 40-49 years in good health and CMV-seronegative. Both conserved end residues are part of each CDR3. A D gene is named only where the DNA matches it firmly. The size field is filled for only some rows; it gives once, few, many or a size class.

abundance,d_gene,j_gene,len,v_gene,CDR3aa,CDR3nt
NA,TRBD1,TRBJ2-7,15,TRBV7-9,CSTRPNRDRGYEQYF,TGTTCCACCCGACCTAACCGGGACAGGGGATACGAGCAGTACTTC
NA,NA,TRBJ2-6,17,TRBV5-1,CASSLGIRSSGANVLTF,TGCGCCAGCAGCTTGGGGATCAGGTCTTCTGGGGCCAACGTCCTGACTTTC
NA,TRBD1,TRBJ1-3,15,TRBV18,CASSPTGGPGNTIYF,TGTGCCAGCTCACCTACAGGGGGTCCTGGAAACACCATATATTTT
NA,NA,TRBJ2-7,13,TRBV19,CASSRLGSYEQYF,TGTGCCAGTAGTAGGCTGGGCAGTTACGAGCAGTACTTC
NA,TRBD2,TRBJ2-7,15,TRBV5-4,CASSQTGLGHYEQYF,TGTGCCAGCAGCCAAACGGGACTAGGGCACTACGAGCAGTACTTC
NA,NA,TRBJ1-1,14,TRBV10-3,CAISRGGRNTEAFF,TGTGCCATCAGCAGGGGTGGGCGTAACACTGAAGCTTTCTTT
NA,TRBD2,TRBJ2-7,15,TRBV5-4,CASSSLLAGVGEQYF,TGTGCCAGCAGCTCGTTACTAGCGGGAGTGGGAGAGCAGTACTTC
NA,NA,TRBJ1-2,15,TRBV27,CASSLLGAPGSGYTF,TGTGCCAGCAGTTTATTGGGGGCGCCGGGAAGTGGCTACACCTTC
once,NA,TRBJ2-1,14,TRBV7-6,CASSKGLGDNEQFF,TGTGCCAGCAGCAAGGGACTTGGGGACAATGAGCAGTTCTTC
NA,TRBD2,TRBJ2-7,17,TRBV5-1,CASNLVASGSNSYEQYF,TGCGCCAGCAACTTGGTTGCTAGCGGGTCAAACTCTTACGAGCAGTACTTC
NA,NA,TRBJ1-4,16,TRBV9,CASSPQRGGGNEKLFF,TGTGCCAGCAGTCCCCAGCGAGGGGGAGGGAATGAAAAACTGTTTTTT
once,NA,TRBJ1-6,17,TRBV5-6,CASSLDTGSSYNSPLHF,TGTGCCAGCAGCTTGGACACAGGAAGCTCCTATAATTCACCCCTCCACTTT
NA,NA,TRBJ1-1,15,TRBV10-1,CASSGLEGPATEAFF,TGCGCCAGCAGTGGGCTGGAGGGGCCAGCCACTGAAGCTTTCTTT
NA,TRBD1,TRBJ1-2,14,TRBV5-1,CASSLGTGEDGYTF,TGCGCCAGCAGCCTTGGGACAGGGGAAGATGGCTACACCTTC
NA,NA,TRBJ2-2,12,TRBV5-1,CASSLFPGELFF,TGCGCCAGCAGCTTATTTCCGGGGGAGCTGTTTTTT
NA,NA,TRBJ2-2,12,TRBV11-3,CASSYRTGELFF,TGTGCCAGCAGCTATCGGACCGGGGAGCTGTTTTTT
NA,NA,TRBJ2-5,13,TRBV15,CATSKWGEETQYF,TGTGCCACCAGCAAATGGGGGGAAGAGACCCAGTACTTC
once,NA,TRBJ2-1,18,TRBV7-9,CASSTNRPTGTPKDEQFF,TGTGCCAGCAGCACAAACCGGCCCACCGGGACACCTAAAGATGAGCAGTTCTTC
NA,NA,TRBJ2-3,16,TRBV11-2,CASSFSSGVSTDTQYF,TGTGCCAGCAGCTTTTCCTCGGGGGTTAGCACAGATACGCAGTATTTT
NA,NA,TRBJ2-2,15,TRBV6-1,CASKLQGRNTGELFF,TGTGCCAGCAAATTACAGGGTAGGAACACCGGGGAGCTGTTTTTT
NA,NA,TRBJ2-3,15,TRBV14,CASSRGDRSTDTQYF,TGTGCCAGCAGCCGTGGTGACAGAAGCACAGATACGCAGTATTTT
NA,NA,TRBJ2-3,15,TRBV28,CASSLWPTKTDTQYF,TGTGCCAGCAGTTTATGGCCGACAAAGACAGATACGCAGTATTTT
NA,TRBD2,TRBJ2-1,16,TRBV5-4,CASSFGGASGNNEQFF,TGTGCCAGCAGCTTTGGAGGGGCTAGCGGAAACAATGAGCAGTTCTTC
NA,TRBD1,TRBJ1-1,12,TRBV6-1,CASSSRQGGAFF,TGTGCCAGCAGTTCGCGACAGGGAGGAGCTTTCTTT
NA,NA,TRBJ2-7,14,TRBV27,CASSLHGTNYEQYF,TGTGCCAGCAGTTTACACGGGACAAACTACGAGCAGTACTTC
NA,NA,TRBJ2-3,16,TRBV29-1,CSVETREVPPGDTQYF,TGCAGCGTTGAAACTCGTGAGGTACCGCCCGGAGATACGCAGTATTTT
once,TRBD2,TRBJ2-3,16,TRBV2,CASSGEGTQSRATQYF,TGTGCCAGCAGCGGGGAGGGGACTCAGAGTAGGGCTACGCAGTATTTT
NA,NA,TRBJ2-1,14,TRBV7-9,CASSLAGDHNEQFF,TGTGCCAGCAGCCTTGCAGGGGATCACAATGAGCAGTTCTTC